The rows below give T cell receptor beta chains drawn from one sample of a study of T cell changes during pregnancy in multiple sclerosis. TCRdb's copy holds only in-frame clones and misses some; the assay was immunoSEQ multiplex PCR. Altogether approximately 83,000 clones are present, 85% to 95% being singletons, with the ten largest covering roughly 4.5%. The sequenced sample was peripheral blood, obtained in the first trimester of pregnancy. The receptor source for this set is a female donor with multiple sclerosis, enrolled in a pregnancy study. Each CDR3 is given with its conserved first and last residue. Each record gives: D gene, CDR3 length, J gene, clone size, V gene, CDR3 DNA, CDR3 protein. A D gene is named only where the DNA matches it firmly. Not all rows give a size; the values are once, few, many and, for expanded clones, a class.

NA,15,TRBJ2-2,once,TRBV15,TGTGCCACCAGCAGAGGATCAGGGCTGACCGGGGAGCTGTTTTTT,CATSRGSGLTGELFF
TRBD1,15,TRBJ1-5,NA,TRBV15,TGTGCCACCAGCAGAGATGGACAGGGAAGTCAGCCCCAGCATTTT,CATSRDGQGSQPQHF
NA,13,TRBJ2-3,NA,TRBV11-2,TGTGCGTCTGAGGGGGGGTGGTCAGATACGCAGTATTTT,CASEGGWSDTQYF
NA,13,TRBJ2-7,NA,TRBV19,TGTGCCAGTAGTAAGGTCGGGGTTTACGAGCAGTACTTC,CASSKVGVYEQYF
NA,13,TRBJ2-2,NA,TRBV11-2,TGTGCCAGCAGCTTGATCGCGAACGGGGAGCTGTTTTTT,CASSLIANGELFF
TRBD1,13,TRBJ2-2,few,TRBV27,TGTGCCAGCAGGACAGGGGACACCGGGGAGCTGTTTTTT,CASRTGDTGELFF
TRBD1,13,TRBJ2-1,once,TRBV30,TGTGCCTGGAGAGCCGACAGGGGTAGGGAGCAGTTCTTC,CAWRADRGREQFF
NA,15,TRBJ2-5,once,TRBV7-9,TGTGCCAGCAGCTATACAGGCCACAACCAAGAGACCCAGTACTTC,CASSYTGHNQETQYF
NA,14,TRBJ2-2,NA,TRBV19,TGTGCCAGTAGTATTGGTGACAGGACCGGGGAGCTGTTTTTT,CASSIGDRTGELFF
NA,12,TRBJ2-2,once,TRBV29-1,TGCAGCGCTCCCAGGGACACCGGGGAGCTGTTTTTT,CSAPRDTGELFF
NA,14,TRBJ1-5,NA,TRBV18,TGTGCCAGCTCACCAGGGCATAGCAATCAGCCCCAGCATTTT,CASSPGHSNQPQHF
TRBD2,16,TRBJ2-5,NA,TRBV5-1,TGCGCCAGCAGCTTGGAGCCTAGCGGGCGGCAAGAGACCCAGTACTTC,CASSLEPSGRQETQYF
NA,13,TRBJ2-7,NA,TRBV5-1,TGCGCCAGCAGCTTCGAAACAGTCTACGAGCAGTACTTC,CASSFETVYEQYF
TRBD2,14,TRBJ2-1,NA,TRBV6-6,TGTGCCAGCAGTTCAGCGGGGGGTCTCTTGGAGCAGTTCTTC,CASSSAGGLLEQFF
NA,15,TRBJ1-5,once,TRBV6-1,TGTGCCAGCAGTCCCCGGGAAGGGATCAATCAGCCCCAGCATTTT,CASSPREGINQPQHF
NA,14,TRBJ1-1,NA,TRBV7-2,TGTGCCAGCAGTGGCTTGGAGGCCCTCACTGAAGCTTTCTTT,CASSGLEALTEAFF
TRBD2,17,TRBJ2-1,NA,TRBV9,TGTGCCAGCAGCGATAGGACTAGCGGGGGGTCCTACAATGAGCAGTTCTTC,CASSDRTSGGSYNEQFF
TRBD1,15,TRBJ2-6,NA,TRBV19,TGTGCCAGTAGACCGGACAGGGCTGGGGCCAACGTCCTGACTTTC,CASRPDRAGANVLTF
NA,14,TRBJ2-7,NA,TRBV4-2,TGTGCCAGCAGCCAAACTAGCATAGGTTACGAGCAGTACTTC,CASSQTSIGYEQYF
TRBD1,12,TRBJ2-7,NA,TRBV10-1,TGCGCCAGCAGCGAACAACCGGGACAGGCGTACTTC,CASSEQPGQAYF
NA,14,TRBJ1-5,few,TRBV2,TGTGCCAGCAGTGAAGGGCAGGGGCGTCAGCCCCAGCATTTT,CASSEGQGRQPQHF
NA,12,TRBJ2-3,NA,TRBV27,TGTGCCAGCAGTTTATACGGGGATACGCAGTATTTT,CASSLYGDTQYF
NA,17,TRBJ1-5,NA,TRBV7-2,TGTGCCAGCAGCCCTACGTTTGGGAGGGGTAGCAATCAGCCCCAGCATTTT,CASSPTFGRGSNQPQHF
TRBD1,15,TRBJ2-2,NA,TRBV6-5,TGTGCCAGCAGCCTAGACAGGGGGTACACCGGGGAGCTGTTTTTT,CASSLDRGYTGELFF
NA,11,TRBJ1-6,NA,TRBV2,TGTGCCAGCAATCGGAATTCACCCCTCCACTTT,CASNRNSPLHF
NA,15,TRBJ1-1,few,TRBV5-4,TGTGCCAGCAGCTTGGCTGCAGGGTTGAACACTGAAGCTTTCTTT,CASSLAAGLNTEAFF
TRBD1,13,TRBJ1-5,NA,TRBV6-5,TGTGCCAGTACAGGGGAGGCTAATCAGCCCCAGCATTTT,CASTGEANQPQHF
NA,12,TRBJ1-1,NA,TRBV7-9,TGTGCCAGCAGTCTAATGAACACTGAAGCTTTCTTT,CASSLMNTEAFF
TRBD2,13,TRBJ2-5,NA,TRBV30,TGTGCCTGGCGACTAGCGGGGGCGGAGACCCAGTACTTC,CAWRLAGAETQYF
TRBD1,19,TRBJ2-6,NA,TRBV19,TGTGCCAGTAGTACCTCAGGGACAGAAAGCGACTCTGGGGCCAACGTCCTGACTTTC,CASSTSGTESDSGANVLTF
NA,12,TRBJ1-4,NA,TRBV29-1,TGCAGCGCGATGGACTATAATGAAAAACTGTTTTTT,CSAMDYNEKLFF
TRBD1,14,TRBJ2-7,NA,TRBV7-9,TGTGCCAGCAGCTCGGGACAGTACCCCCTGGAGCAGTACTTC,CASSSGQYPLEQYF
TRBD2,15,TRBJ2-2,NA,TRBV6-5,TGTGCCAGCAGTTACTTGGGACTAAACACCGGGGAGCTGTTTTTT,CASSYLGLNTGELFF
TRBD2,15,TRBJ2-7,NA,TRBV5-6,TGTGCCAGCAGCTTAGGAGCGGGGGGCCTGTACGAGCAGTACTTC,CASSLGAGGLYEQYF
NA,14,TRBJ2-5,NA,TRBV27,TGTGCCAGCAGGCAAACTATGATCGTTGGGACCCAGTACTTC,CASRQTMIVGTQYF
TRBD2,16,TRBJ2-1,once,TRBV7-7,TGTGCTAGCAGCTTACATGGACTAGAAGCCCTCAATGAGCAGTTCTTC,CASSLHGLEALNEQFF
TRBD1,16,TRBJ2-2,NA,TRBV9,TGTGCCAGCAGCGTGACGGGACAGGGGGTCCCCGGGGAGCTGTTTTTT,CASSVTGQGVPGELFF
NA,12,TRBJ2-3,NA,TRBV5-1,TGCGCCAGCAGCTTGGCGTCAGATACGCAGTATTTT,CASSLASDTQYF
NA,13,TRBJ2-3,once,TRBV7-9,TGTGCCAGCAGCTTATCTTCCGGGGATACGCAGTATTTT,CASSLSSGDTQYF
NA,13,TRBJ1-1,NA,TRBV5-3,TGTGCCAGAAGCGCGGACTTGGAGGGAGAAGCTTTCTTT,CARSADLEGEAFF
TRBD1,19,TRBJ2-6,NA,TRBV27,TGTGCCAGCAGTTCTTTCAGGGGACAGGGCCCCCGGAGCGCCAACGTCCTGACTTTC,CASSSFRGQGPRSANVLTF
NA,15,TRBJ2-3,NA,TRBV2,TGTGCCAGGCTTCAAGGACAGATTAGCACAGATACGCAGTATTTT,CARLQGQISTDTQYF
NA,15,TRBJ2-3,NA,TRBV7-9,TGTGCCAGCAGCTCAGGGCCTGGTGGAGCAGATACGCAGTATTTT,CASSSGPGGADTQYF
TRBD2,15,TRBJ2-7,NA,TRBV7-8,TGTGCCAGCAGCTTAGGTAGCGGGGGGCCGTTGGAGCAGTACTTC,CASSLGSGGPLEQYF
NA,16,TRBJ2-1,NA,TRBV6-5,TGTGCCAGCAGTTACTCGCAGGGGTCCCGCCTGAATGAGCAGTTCTTC,CASSYSQGSRLNEQFF
TRBD2,13,TRBJ2-5,once,TRBV4-2,TGTGCCAGCAGGGCTAGCGGGGTGGAGACCCAGTACTTC,CASRASGVETQYF
NA,15,TRBJ2-6,once,TRBV9,TGTGCCAGCAGCGTAGATAGAACTGGGGCCAACGTCCTGACTTTC,CASSVDRTGANVLTF
TRBD1,14,TRBJ2-1,NA,TRBV10-3,TGTGCCATCAGTTTCTCCGGGACAGTCAATGAGCAGTTCTTC,CAISFSGTVNEQFF
NA,11,TRBJ1-1,NA,TRBV5-1,TGCGCCAGCAGCTTGGATCTGGAAGCTTTCTTT,CASSLDLEAFF
TRBD2,16,TRBJ2-3,few,TRBV9,TGTGCCAGCAGCGAGTCTAGCGGGGGGAGGACAGATACGCAGTATTTT,CASSESSGGRTDTQYF
NA,16,TRBJ2-1,once,TRBV21-1,TGTGCCAGCAGCAAACTAGCGGGGGGGCCTTACAATGAGCAGTTCTTC,CASSKLAGGPYNEQFF
TRBD2,20,TRBJ2-4,NA,TRBV4-1,TGCGCCAGCAGCCAAGAAAGATTAGCGGGACTATCTGCAGCCAAAAACATTCAGTACTTC,CASSQERLAGLSAAKNIQYF
TRBD1,13,TRBJ2-7,NA,TRBV25-1,TGTGCCAGCAGACCTGGGACAGCCTACGAGCAGTACTTC,CASRPGTAYEQYF
TRBD1,15,TRBJ2-7,few,TRBV7-3,TGTGCCAGCAGTTGGGGGACAGGGGAAGGCTACGAGCAGTACTTC,CASSWGTGEGYEQYF
NA,13,TRBJ1-5,NA,TRBV30,TGTGCCTGGAACCGGCTAGGCAATCAGCCCCAGCATTTT,CAWNRLGNQPQHF
NA,16,TRBJ1-6,once,TRBV4-1,TGCGCCAGCAGCCAAGTCGGCAGACAACCTAATTCACCCCTCCACTTT,CASSQVGRQPNSPLHF